These 20 T cell receptor beta chains share one sample of origin, sequenced in a study of shared clonotypes between healthy human individuals. Sequenced by immunoSEQ multiplex PCR; TCRdb stores in-frame clones only, minus some. The sample includes fewer than 3 million clones, around 93% of them seen just once. The specimen sequenced was naive CD4+ T cells from PBMCs. The subset was: CD45RA+ positively selected. Every receptor here comes from a man between 18 and 29 years old in good health. Some clones in this sample may be carry-over from other donors' samples.

The rearrangement uses TRBV5-6 and TRBJ1-2, with D unresolved. The V end was cut by 1 base, the J end by 8 bases, with 15 bases between. Per the germline V gene, CDR1 is SGHDT and CDR2 is YYEEEE. The CDR3 runs 14 residues. The CDR3 loop reads CASSLTAFTRGYTF. DNA of the CDR3: TGTGCCAGCAGCTTGACCGCATTCACACGGGGCTACACCTTC.

The V and J genes are TRBV4-2 and TRBJ1-3; the D is unclear. In germline, CDR1 is LGHNA, CDR2 YNFKEQ. CDR3 length equals 14 residues. The germline V and J ends were trimmed by 1 base and 0 bases, with 4 bases remaining between them. CDR3 DNA sequence: TGTGCCAGCAGCCAAGCCAGCTCTGGAAACACCATATATTTT. It is translated as CASSQASSGNTIYF.

This chain joins TRBV19 and TRBJ2-3; TRBD2 matches 8 bases. The CDR3 is 14 residues long. The trim removed 9 bases at V and 4 bases at J, leaving 9 bases unmatched. CDR1 is LNHDA and CDR2 is SQIVND in the germline V gene (reference sequence). CDR3 nucleotides: TGTGCCAGCCGACCGGGACTAGGCGCAGATACGCAGTATTTT. As protein: CASRPGLGADTQYF.

The chain joins TRBV7-9 to TRBJ2-1; TRBD1 matches 8 bases. The germline V gene has CDR1 SEHNR and CDR2 FQNEAQ (reference sequence). The CDR3 covers 13 residues. V lost 4 bases to trimming and J lost 9 bases; unmatched junction nucleotides: 5. This chain's CDR3 is CASSSDRVIEQFF. The CDR3 DNA sequence: TGTGCCAGCAGCTCGGACAGGGTTATTGAGCAGTTCTTC.

The chain is built from TRBV9 and TRBJ2-1; TRBD1 matches 9 bases. The J segment lost 5 bases and the V segment lost 4 bases, leaving 7 bases of the junction unmatched. The CDR3 covers 15 residues. Germline CDR1 and CDR2: SGDLS and YYNGEE. DNA of the CDR3: TGTGCCAGCAGCCGGGGGACAGGGAACAACAATGAGCAGTTCTTC. The encoded protein is CASSRGTGNNNEQFF.

The gene calls are TRBV21-1 and TRBJ1-2. TRBV21-1 is a documented pseudogene. This CDR3 is 17 amino acids long. The CDR3 sequence is CASSKHPQPRVGYGYTF. Written as DNA, the CDR3 is TGTGCCAGCAGCAAACATCCACAACCTAGAGTGGGATATGGCTACACCTTC.

V gene TRBV27 combines with J gene TRBJ1-1; D gene ambiguous. The length of the CDR3 is 11 residues. The V gene's germline CDR1 is MNHEY and CDR2 SMNVEV (reference sequence). V dropped 6 bases and J dropped 5 bases, with 7 bases sitting between them. The CDR3: CASSGWTEAFF. The DNA for the CDR3 is TGTGCCAGCAGCGGTTGGACTGAAGCTTTCTTT.

CDR3 DNA: TGCGCCAGCAGTGAGTCGGCCTCGGGACAGGGAAGAAATACGCAGTATTTT. Protein: CASSESASGQGRNTQYF. The rearrangement uses TRBV23-1 and TRBJ2-3, with TRBD1 matching over 9 bases. TRBV23-1 is designated an ORF whose function remains uncertain. CDR3 length: 17 residues. Losses at the gene ends were 5 bases for V and 7 bases for J; bases not matched to a gene: 16.

Note on this clone: Other DNA sequences in the same sample also yield this CDR3. The chain recombines TRBV6-5 with TRBJ2-7; D is undetermined. Germline V gene sequence: CDR1 MNHEY, CDR2 SVGAGI. The CDR3 totals 13 residues. V was pared by 6 bases and J by 2 bases, with 11 bases between. The CDR3 sequence: CASRRGRTYEQYF. In nucleotides, the CDR3 is TGTGCCAGCAGGAGAGGCAGAACCTACGAGCAGTACTTC.

V gene TRBV18 combines with J gene TRBJ2-5, with a tentative D call TRBD1 (7 bases). Trimming took off 3 bases at V and 5 bases at J, with 13 bases between the two ends. The CDR3 sequence is 14 residues long. Germline V CDR1 and CDR2: KGHSH, LQKENI. The CDR3 bases are TGTGCCAGCTCACCTATACAGGGGAGGGAGACCCAGTACTTC. Encoded protein: CASSPIQGRETQYF.

The rearrangement uses TRBV28 and TRBJ2-7; D is unclear. CDR3 length: 14 residues. Germline V gives CDR1 MDHEN, CDR2 SYDVKM. Trimming removed 3 bases at V and 2 bases at J, with 11 bases between. The chain's CDR3 is CASSFLGGTYEQYF. For the CDR3, the DNA is TGTGCCAGCAGTTTTCTGGGCGGAACCTACGAGCAGTACTTC.

V and J are TRBV6-1 and TRBJ1-4; D not resolved. Trimming left V 6 bases short and J 6 bases short, with 17 bases between. This CDR3 region has 15 residues. Per germline, CDR1 MNHNS and CDR2 SASEGT. The CDR3 DNA is TGTGCCAGCAGATTGGACCGGCGGAAGGATGAAAAACTGTTTTTT. Translation: CASRLDRRKDEKLFF.

This clone was found a few times. The genes are TRBV18 and TRBJ2-7; D possibly matches TRBD1 or TRBD2 (5 bases each). V dropped 3 bases and J dropped 5 bases, with 8 bases sitting between them. Germline-derived CDR1 and CDR2 are KGHSH and LQKENI. The CDR3 length is 12 residues. DNA for the CDR3: TGTGCCAGCTCACCCTGGGACCACGAGCAGTACTTC. Translated: CASSPWDHEQYF.

V and J are TRBV7-9 and TRBJ2-1; the match to TRBD2 covers 8 bases. Germline V CDR1 and CDR2: SEHNR, FQNEAQ (reference sequence). V was clipped by 1 base and J by 8 bases; unmatched bases: 4. The CDR3 is 14 amino acids. The chain's CDR3 is CASSLGTSFYEQFF. Here the CDR3 DNA reads TGTGCCAGCAGCTTAGGGACTAGCTTCTATGAGCAGTTCTTC.

The chain recombines TRBV9 with TRBJ2-1, with TRBD2 as a possible D gene (6 bases). The CDR3 covers 17 residues. The V end lost 0 bases, the J end lost 2 bases, and 15 bases lay between the germline ends. Germline lookup yields CDR1 SGDLS and CDR2 YYNGEE. CDR3: CASSVGVGSGAYNEQFF. The CDR3 DNA is TGTGCCAGCAGCGTAGGTGTTGGTAGCGGCGCCTACAATGAGCAGTTCTTC.

In its sample, this clone was seen once. The chain joins TRBV9 to TRBJ2-7, with 7 bases fitting TRBD2. J gave up 0 bases and V 3 bases, and 9 bases lay outside the gene matches. Germline CDR1 is SGDLS and CDR2 is YYNGEE. The CDR3 runs to 16 residues. CDR3 sequence: CASSARGERNSYEQYF. The CDR3 DNA reads as TGTGCCAGCAGCGCACGGGGGGAGCGGAACTCCTACGAGCAGTACTTC.

This clone was seen once. V gene TRBV2 combines with J gene TRBJ2-3, with TRBD2 matching over 7 bases. Germline values: CDR1 SNHLY, CDR2 FYNNEI. V dropped 7 bases and J dropped 0; count of bases not matched to a gene: 4. The CDR3 extends over 14 amino acids. The CDR3 nucleotides read TGTGCCAGCACACTAGCGCCTAGCACAGATACGCAGTATTTT. It translates to CASTLAPSTDTQYF.

This chain joins TRBV5-1 and TRBJ2-7; maybe TRBD2 (5 bases). Per the germline V gene, CDR1 is SGHRS and CDR2 is YFSETQ. V was pared by 0 bases and J by 0 bases, with 16 bases between. The CDR3 extends over 17 amino acids. The CDR3 sequence is CASSLVGLREYSYEQYF. DNA for the CDR3: TGCGCCAGCAGCTTGGTGGGTTTACGGGAATACTCCTACGAGCAGTACTTC.

CDR3 residues: CASRESGAVNTEAFF. The CDR3 DNA sequence: TGTGCCAGCCGCGAGTCGGGGGCAGTGAACACTGAAGCTTTCTTT. The V call is TRBV6-5, the J call TRBJ1-1, with D possibly TRBD1 on 6 matching bases. The ends were cut back, 8 bases at V and 0 bases at J, with 16 bases in the middle. Germline V gives CDR1 MNHEY, CDR2 SVGAGI. This CDR3 has 15 residues.

Written as DNA, the CDR3 is TGTGCCAGCAGCTTAGCCCCAGGGACTGAGCAGTACTTC. Its translation: CASSLAPGTEQYF. The chain couples TRBV11-3 to TRBJ2-7, with D tentatively TRBD2 (6 bases). The CDR3 contains 13 residues. CDR1 is SGHNT, CDR2 YENEEA, per germline. The germline V and J ends were trimmed by 1 base and 7 bases, with 11 bases remaining between them. Based on the CDR3 plus reference TRBV11-3 and TRBJ2-7, the full variable domain is EAGVVQSPRYKIIEKKQPVAFWCNPISGHNTLYWYLQNLGQGPELLIRYENEEAVDDSQLPKDRFSAERLKGVDSTLKIQPAELGDSAVYLCASSLAPGTEQYFGPGTRLTVT.